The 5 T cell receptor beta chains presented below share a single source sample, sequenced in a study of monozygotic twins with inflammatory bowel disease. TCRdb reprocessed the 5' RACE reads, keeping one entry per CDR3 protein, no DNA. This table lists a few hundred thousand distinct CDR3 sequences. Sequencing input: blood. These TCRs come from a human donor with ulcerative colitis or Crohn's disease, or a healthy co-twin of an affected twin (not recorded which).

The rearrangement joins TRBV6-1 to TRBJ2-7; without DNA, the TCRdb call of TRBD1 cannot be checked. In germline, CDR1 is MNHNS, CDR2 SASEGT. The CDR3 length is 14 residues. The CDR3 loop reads CASPPGQGPYEQYF.

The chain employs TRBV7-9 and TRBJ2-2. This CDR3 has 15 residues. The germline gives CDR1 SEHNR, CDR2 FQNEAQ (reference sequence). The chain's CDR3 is CASSDTVPNTGELFF.

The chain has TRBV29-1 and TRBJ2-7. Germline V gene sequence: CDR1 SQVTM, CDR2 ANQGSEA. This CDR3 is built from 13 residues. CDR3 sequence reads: CSVAATLSYEQYF.

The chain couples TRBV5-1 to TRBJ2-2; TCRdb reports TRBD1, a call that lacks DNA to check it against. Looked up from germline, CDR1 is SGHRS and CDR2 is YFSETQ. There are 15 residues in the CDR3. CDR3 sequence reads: CASSRQGLNTGELFF. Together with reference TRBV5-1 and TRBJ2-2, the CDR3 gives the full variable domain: KAGVTQTPRYLIKTRGQQVTLSCSPISGHRSVSWYQQTPGQGLQFLFEYFSETQRNKGNFPGRFSGRQFSNSRSEMNVSTLELGDSALYLCASSRQGLNTGELFFGEGSRLTVL.

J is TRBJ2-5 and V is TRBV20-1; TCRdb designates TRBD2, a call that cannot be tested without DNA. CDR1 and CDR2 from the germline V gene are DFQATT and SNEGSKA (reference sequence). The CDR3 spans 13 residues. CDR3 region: CSASSSGKETQYF.